In its sample, the clone carrying this T cell receptor (beta chain) was seen once. The protocol was immunoSEQ multiplex PCR, while the TCRdb copy is restricted to in-frame clones and leaves out a portion. This table holds around 140,000 clones, nearly 70% found once. The source of the sample is a study of blood T cell repertoires in COVID-19. Across the whole study: Specimens from acute and convalescent COVID-19 originated in the United States, Italy and Spain. Nucleic acid was either cDNA or gDNA, and it came from T cells, B-cell-depleted T cells, or PBMCs.

J gave up 3 bases and V 6 bases, and 3 bases lay outside the gene matches. The CDR3 contains 15 residues. Germline assignment: CDR1 MNHEY and CDR2 SVGAGI. The TCR originated in a woman aged 65 to 85 with acute or convalescent COVID-19. Sequencing input: peripheral blood. The chain links TRBV6-5 to TRBJ2-2, with 11 bases aligning to TRBD1. CDR3: CASRRGQGDTGELFF. The DNA for the CDR3 is TGTGCCAGCAGGAGGGGACAGGGGGACACCGGGGAGCTGTTTTTT.